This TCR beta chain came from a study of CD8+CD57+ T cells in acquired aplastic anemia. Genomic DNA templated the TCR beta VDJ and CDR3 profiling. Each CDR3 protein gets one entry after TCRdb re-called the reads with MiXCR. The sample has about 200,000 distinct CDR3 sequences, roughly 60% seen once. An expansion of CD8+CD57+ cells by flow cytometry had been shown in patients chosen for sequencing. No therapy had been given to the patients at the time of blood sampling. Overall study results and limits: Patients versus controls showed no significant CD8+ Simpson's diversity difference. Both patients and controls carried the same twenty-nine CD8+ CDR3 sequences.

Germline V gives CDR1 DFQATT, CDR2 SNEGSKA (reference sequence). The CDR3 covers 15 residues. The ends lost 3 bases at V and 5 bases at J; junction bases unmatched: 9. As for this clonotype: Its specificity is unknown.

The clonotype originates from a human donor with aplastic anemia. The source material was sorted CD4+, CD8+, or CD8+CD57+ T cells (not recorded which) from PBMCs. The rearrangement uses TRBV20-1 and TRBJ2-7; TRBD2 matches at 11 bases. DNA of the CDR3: TGCAGTGCTAGGACCCCGACTAGCGGGATCCACGAGCAGTACTTC. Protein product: CSARTPTSGIHEQYF.